These T cell receptor beta chains were read from a single sample in a study of blood T cells in healthy people across ages. TCRdb analysed the 5' RACE reads with MiXCR anew, one entry per CDR3 protein. The top ten hold more than 20% of the sample, which has around 2 million distinct CDR3 sequences, 39% seen once. Input material: blood. Receptors were obtained from a human donor in good health. CDR3s include the opening cysteine and the closing phenylalanine or tryptophan. The D gene is left open where the match is weak. The size of a clone is reported for some rows only, either as once, few or many, or as a class for expanded clones.

d_call: NA
v_call: TRBV7-2
j_call: TRBJ1-6
clone_size: once
cdr3_aa: CASSPPPNSPLHF
cdr3_nt: TGTGCCAGCAGCCCCCCCCCGAATTCACCCCTCCACTTT

d_call: NA
v_call: TRBV7-2
j_call: TRBJ2-3
clone_size: many
cdr3_aa: CASSLGLSSTDTQYF
cdr3_nt: TGTGCCAGCAGCTTAGGACTTTCTAGCACAGATACGCAGTATTTT

d_call: NA
v_call: TRBV20-1
j_call: TRBJ1-2
clone_size: NA
cdr3_aa: CSASPGPSSYTF
cdr3_nt: TGCAGTGCTAGTCCGGGCCCGTCTAGCTACACCTTC

d_call: NA
v_call: TRBV6-1
j_call: TRBJ1-2
clone_size: NA
cdr3_aa: CASKLNYGYTF
cdr3_nt: TGTGCCAGCAAGCTTAACTATGGCTACACCTTC

d_call: NA
v_call: TRBV20-1
j_call: TRBJ1-6
clone_size: few
cdr3_aa: CSARGGGYNSPLHF
cdr3_nt: TGCAGTGCTAGAGGTGGGGGGTATAATTCACCCCTCCACTTT

d_call: NA
v_call: TRBV29-1
j_call: TRBJ2-1
clone_size: once
cdr3_aa: CSAQPTDRYNEQFF
cdr3_nt: TGCAGCGCCCAACCCACCGACAGATACAATGAGCAGTTCTTC

d_call: NA
v_call: TRBV29-1
j_call: TRBJ2-1
clone_size: NA
cdr3_aa: CSARSGPLADTPYNEQFF
cdr3_nt: TGCAGCGCTAGATCCGGGCCCCTTGCCGATACCCCCTACAATGAGCAGTTCTTC

d_call: NA
v_call: TRBV27
j_call: TRBJ1-1
clone_size: few
cdr3_aa: CASSLTWLMNTEAFF
cdr3_nt: TGTGCCAGCAGTTTGACGTGGTTAATGAACACTGAAGCTTTCTTT

d_call: TRBD2
v_call: TRBV28
j_call: TRBJ2-2
clone_size: NA
cdr3_aa: CASSTSAPGELFF
cdr3_nt: TGTGCCAGCAGTACTAGCGCTCCCGGGGAGCTGTTTTTT

d_call: NA
v_call: TRBV5-1
j_call: TRBJ1-6
clone_size: NA
cdr3_aa: CASSLDRPDSPLHF
cdr3_nt: TGCGCCAGCAGCTTGGACAGGCCGGATTCACCCCTCCACTTT

d_call: NA
v_call: TRBV20-1
j_call: TRBJ2-1
clone_size: many
cdr3_aa: CSARAGDNEQFF
cdr3_nt: TGCAGTGCTAGAGCCGGGGACAATGAGCAGTTCTTC

d_call: TRBD1
v_call: TRBV5-1
j_call: TRBJ2-1
clone_size: few
cdr3_aa: CASSLGQGIANEQFF
cdr3_nt: TGCGCCAGCAGCTTGGGACAGGGCATCGCCAATGAGCAGTTCTTC

d_call: TRBD1
v_call: TRBV29-1
j_call: TRBJ2-3
clone_size: NA
cdr3_aa: CSIDDRGSTDTQYF
cdr3_nt: TGCAGCATTGATGACAGGGGAAGCACAGATACGCAGTATTTT

d_call: TRBD2
v_call: TRBV20-1
j_call: TRBJ2-1
clone_size: NA
cdr3_aa: CSAPRAGGLDEQFF
cdr3_nt: TGCAGTGCCCCCCGTGCCGGGGGGTTGGATGAGCAGTTCTTC

d_call: TRBD1
v_call: TRBV5-1
j_call: TRBJ1-2
clone_size: few
cdr3_aa: CASSPTGVSYGYTF
cdr3_nt: TGCGCCAGCAGCCCGACAGGGGTGTCATATGGCTACACCTTC

d_call: NA
v_call: TRBV12-3/TRBV12-4
j_call: TRBJ1-1
clone_size: NA
cdr3_aa: CASSHPRVPRNTEAFF
cdr3_nt: TGTGCCAGCTCCCATCCTCGGGTCCCAAGGAACACTGAAGCTTTCTTT

d_call: TRBD1
v_call: TRBV20-1
j_call: TRBJ1-1
clone_size: few
cdr3_aa: CSPTHPLTGTANTEAFF
cdr3_nt: TGCAGCCCGACTCACCCCCTTACCGGGACAGCGAACACTGAAGCTTTCTTT

d_call: TRBD2
v_call: TRBV5-1
j_call: TRBJ2-7
clone_size: NA
cdr3_aa: CASSLFNGLAGGKTYEQYF
cdr3_nt: TGCGCCAGCAGCTTGTTTAATGGACTAGCGGGGGGGAAAACCTACGAGCAGTACTTC

d_call: NA
v_call: TRBV28
j_call: TRBJ1-1
clone_size: NA
cdr3_aa: CASSFYRVGTEAFF
cdr3_nt: TGTGCCAGCAGTTTTTATCGGGTTGGCACTGAAGCTTTCTTT

d_call: TRBD2
v_call: TRBV15
j_call: TRBJ2-1
clone_size: NA
cdr3_aa: CATSRVLAGDNNEQFF
cdr3_nt: TGTGCCACCAGCAGAGTCCTAGCGGGGGATAACAATGAGCAGTTCTTC

d_call: NA
v_call: TRBV7-9
j_call: TRBJ1-6
clone_size: few
cdr3_aa: CASSLGGARNSPLHF
cdr3_nt: TGTGCCAGCAGCTTAGGAGGGGCCCGGAATTCACCCCTCCACTTT

d_call: NA
v_call: TRBV10-2
j_call: TRBJ1-1
clone_size: NA
cdr3_aa: CASSEGTGNTEAFF
cdr3_nt: TGCGCCAGCAGTGAGGGTACCGGTAACACTGAAGCTTTCTTT

d_call: NA
v_call: TRBV20-1
j_call: TRBJ1-2
clone_size: NA
cdr3_aa: CSARGLTEPYGYTF
cdr3_nt: TGCAGTGCTAGAGGGCTCACGGAACCCTATGGCTACACCTTC

d_call: NA
v_call: TRBV12-3/TRBV12-4
j_call: TRBJ2-7
clone_size: NA
cdr3_aa: CASSKGIHEQYF
cdr3_nt: TGTGCCAGCAGTAAAGGGATCCACGAGCAGTACTTC

d_call: TRBD2
v_call: TRBV29-1
j_call: TRBJ2-4
clone_size: few
cdr3_aa: CSVEISGEGVDIQYF
cdr3_nt: TGCAGCGTTGAGATTAGCGGGGAGGGAGTAGACATTCAGTACTTC

d_call: TRBD2
v_call: TRBV5-1
j_call: TRBJ2-1
clone_size: NA
cdr3_aa: CASSPPASGGVGNEQFF
cdr3_nt: TGCGCCAGCAGCCCCCCGGCTAGCGGGGGGGTAGGCAATGAGCAGTTCTTC

d_call: NA
v_call: TRBV2
j_call: TRBJ2-1
clone_size: NA
cdr3_aa: CASSAGTPITKQFF
cdr3_nt: TGTGCCAGCAGTGCCGGGACTCCGATCACTAAGCAGTTCTTC

d_call: TRBD2
v_call: TRBV6-4
j_call: TRBJ2-3
clone_size: NA
cdr3_aa: CASSVSAGPSTDTQYF
cdr3_nt: TGTGCCAGCAGTGTCTCAGCGGGGCCTAGCACAGATACGCAGTATTTT

d_call: NA
v_call: TRBV29-1
j_call: TRBJ2-1
clone_size: many
cdr3_aa: CSGTPPGTNFFSEQFF
cdr3_nt: TGCAGCGGAACCCCACCCGGGACAAATTTCTTCAGTGAGCAGTTCTTC

d_call: TRBD1
v_call: TRBV29-1
j_call: TRBJ1-2
clone_size: NA
cdr3_aa: CSVGTGPNYGYTF
cdr3_nt: TGCAGCGTCGGGACAGGGCCTAACTATGGCTACACCTTC

d_call: NA
v_call: TRBV3-1
j_call: TRBJ2-3
clone_size: NA
cdr3_aa: CASSQNMVGGADTQYF
cdr3_nt: TGTGCCAGCAGCCAAAACATGGTTGGCGGGGCAGATACGCAGTATTTT

d_call: TRBD1
v_call: TRBV12-3/TRBV12-4
j_call: TRBJ1-5
clone_size: NA
cdr3_aa: CASSFDRVNQSQHF
cdr3_nt: TGTGCCAGCAGTTTCGACAGGGTCAATCAGTCCCAGCATTTT

d_call: NA
v_call: TRBV6-1
j_call: TRBJ2-7
clone_size: few
cdr3_aa: CASSAFQGSSYEQYF
cdr3_nt: TGTGCCAGCAGTGCCTTTCAAGGAAGCTCCTACGAGCAGTACTTC

d_call: NA
v_call: TRBV10-3
j_call: TRBJ2-5
clone_size: many
cdr3_aa: CATLEQGRETQYF
cdr3_nt: TGTGCCACCCTAGAACAGGGTAGAGAGACCCAGTACTTC

d_call: NA
v_call: TRBV7-2
j_call: TRBJ2-5
clone_size: few
cdr3_aa: CASSLDLKQYF
cdr3_nt: TGTGCCAGCAGCTTGGATCTCAAGCAGTACTTC

d_call: NA
v_call: TRBV6-1
j_call: TRBJ1-5
clone_size: few
cdr3_aa: CASEYSFSNQPQHF
cdr3_nt: TGTGCCAGCGAATACAGCTTTAGCAATCAGCCCCAGCATTTT

d_call: TRBD1
v_call: TRBV20-1
j_call: TRBJ1-5
clone_size: NA
cdr3_aa: CSAGQGGEPQHF
cdr3_nt: TGCAGTGCCGGACAGGGTGGTGAGCCCCAGCATTTT

d_call: TRBD2
v_call: TRBV7-2
j_call: TRBJ2-1
clone_size: NA
cdr3_aa: CASSKTSGGQFF
cdr3_nt: TGTGCCAGCAGCAAGACTAGCGGGGGGCAGTTCTTC

d_call: NA
v_call: TRBV4-2
j_call: TRBJ2-6
clone_size: many
cdr3_aa: CASSQVTGANVLTF
cdr3_nt: TGTGCCAGCAGCCAAGTCACTGGGGCCAACGTCCTGACTTTC

d_call: NA
v_call: TRBV27
j_call: TRBJ2-2
clone_size: NA
cdr3_aa: CASTSDTTRGRTGELFF
cdr3_nt: TGTGCCAGCACCTCGGACACTACGAGGGGTCGAACCGGGGAGCTGTTTTTT

d_call: TRBD1
v_call: TRBV7-9
j_call: TRBJ2-7
clone_size: NA
cdr3_aa: CASSPRQGLPLRYEQYF
cdr3_nt: TGTGCCAGCAGCCCCAGACAGGGGCTCCCCCTTCGCTACGAGCAGTACTTC

d_call: NA
v_call: TRBV12-3/TRBV12-4
j_call: TRBJ1-2
clone_size: many
cdr3_aa: CASSLGLYGYTF
cdr3_nt: TGTGCCAGCAGTTTGGGCCTATATGGCTACACCTTC

d_call: TRBD2
v_call: TRBV20-1
j_call: TRBJ2-7
clone_size: NA
cdr3_aa: CSASGGELAHGTYEQYF
cdr3_nt: TGCAGTGCCAGTGGGGGGGAACTCGCCCACGGGACCTACGAGCAGTACTTC

d_call: NA
v_call: TRBV29-1
j_call: TRBJ1-2
clone_size: NA
cdr3_aa: CSAVTHDYGYTF
cdr3_nt: TGCAGCGCTGTGACACATGACTATGGCTACACCTTC